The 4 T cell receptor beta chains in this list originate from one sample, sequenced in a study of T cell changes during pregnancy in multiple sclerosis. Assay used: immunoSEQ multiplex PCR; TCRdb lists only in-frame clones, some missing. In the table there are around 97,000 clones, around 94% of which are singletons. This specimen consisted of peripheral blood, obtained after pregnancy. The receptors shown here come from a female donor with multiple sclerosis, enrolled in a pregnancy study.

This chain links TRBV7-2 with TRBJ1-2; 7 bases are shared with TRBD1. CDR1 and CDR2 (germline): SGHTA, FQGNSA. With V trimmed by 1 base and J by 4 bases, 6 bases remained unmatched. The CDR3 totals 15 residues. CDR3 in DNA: TGTGCCAGCAGCTTAGTGCAGGGGACAGCCTATGGCTACACCTTC. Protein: CASSLVQGTAYGYTF. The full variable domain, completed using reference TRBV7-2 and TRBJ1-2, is GAGVSQSPSNKVTEKGKDVELRCDPISGHTALYWYRQSLGQGLEFLIYFQGNSAPDKSGLPSDRFSAERTGGSVSTLTIQRTQQEDSAVYLCASSLVQGTAYGYTFGSGTRLTVV.

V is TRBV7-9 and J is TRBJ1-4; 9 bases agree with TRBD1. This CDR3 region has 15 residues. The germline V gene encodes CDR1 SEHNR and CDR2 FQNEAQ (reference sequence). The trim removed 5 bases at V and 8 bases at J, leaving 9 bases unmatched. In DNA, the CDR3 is TGTGCCAGCAGCCTCGCGGGACAGGGAACGGAAAAACTGTTTTTT. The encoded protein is CASSLAGQGTEKLFF.

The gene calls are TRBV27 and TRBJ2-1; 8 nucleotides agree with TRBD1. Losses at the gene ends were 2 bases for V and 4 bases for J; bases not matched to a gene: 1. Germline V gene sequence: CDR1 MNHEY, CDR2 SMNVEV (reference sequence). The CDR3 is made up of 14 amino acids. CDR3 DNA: TGTGCCAGCAGTTTACGGACAGGGTACAATGAGCAGTTCTTC. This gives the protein CASSLRTGYNEQFF.

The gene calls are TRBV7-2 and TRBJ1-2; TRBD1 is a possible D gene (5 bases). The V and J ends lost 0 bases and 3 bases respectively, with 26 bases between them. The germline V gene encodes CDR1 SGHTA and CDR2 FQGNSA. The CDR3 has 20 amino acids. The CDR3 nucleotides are TGTGCCAGCAGCTTAGCCGTCGGGGGGGTCAAAGACCGAGGGGACTATGGCTACACCTTC. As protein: CASSLAVGGVKDRGDYGYTF.